The 3 T cell receptor beta chains reported below all come from one sample, sequenced in a study of beta chain features in type 1 diabetes. Expressed TCRB transcripts were sequenced after all isolated RNA was converted to cDNA. Some clones are missing from TCRdb's copy, which holds only in-frame ones; the method was immunoSEQ multiplex PCR. The data show around 180,000 clones, roughly an eighth seen once. The sample comprised central memory CD4+ T cells from blood. The receptors shown here come from a woman aged 18-29 years in good health.

CDR3: CASSQLASTDTQYF. CDR3 coding DNA: TGTGCCAGCAGCCAACTAGCGAGCACAGATACGCAGTATTTT. V is TRBV7-3 and J is TRBJ2-3, with TRBD2 matching over 7 bases. Germline V gene lookup returns CDR1 SGHTA and CDR2 FQGTGA. CDR3 length equals 14 residues. V lost 5 bases and J lost 0; bases outside the gene matches: 2.

This clone was seen only a few times. V and J are TRBV5-6 and TRBJ2-1, with D perhaps matching TRBD1 (6 bases). The CDR3 totals 15 residues. In germline, CDR1 is SGHDT, CDR2 YYEEEE. Trimming took 4 bases from V and 5 from J, leaving 16 bases between them. CDR3 coding DNA: TGTGCCAGCAGCAGGAAAGGACAGCGAAACAATGAGCAGTTCTTC. It yields the protein CASSRKGQRNNEQFF.

This clone has more than one count but fewer than ten. This chain connects TRBV29-1 to TRBJ1-1; 7 bases are a match to TRBD1. V trimming: 3 bases; J trimming: 11 bases; junction bases outside the gene matches: 9. Germline values: CDR1 SQVTM, CDR2 ANQGSEA. The CDR3 is 12 amino acids. CDR3 DNA sequence: TGCAGCGTTGAGCCTGGCGGGACAGAGGCTTTCTTT. Its protein product is CSVEPGGTEAFF.